These T cell receptor beta chains were read from a single sample in a study of blood T cell repertoires in COVID-19. The table came from immunoSEQ multiplex PCR; TCRdb's copy has only in-frame clones and leaves some out. The sample contains approximately 130,000 clones, about 74% of which appear only once. Sequenced material: peripheral blood. These receptors came from a human donor in a cohort sampled during active COVID-19. The CDR3 runs from the conserved cysteine through the conserved F or W. The D gene is left open where the match is weak. Size tells how often a clone was seen (once, few, many) or the class of an expanded clone, and some rows leave it out.

cdr3_aa cdr3_nt d_call clone_size j_call v_call
CASSRGGGFGQTNYGYTF TGTGCCAGCAGCCGAGGGGGTGGGTTCGGGCAGACTAACTATGGCTACACCTTC . once TRBJ1-2 TRBV3-1/TRBV3-2
CASSEIVGQGAYEQYF TGTGCCAGCAGTGAAATTGTGGGACAGGGGGCCTACGAGCAGTACTTC TRBD1 . TRBJ2-7 TRBV6-1
CASRDRGYEQYF TGTGCCAGTCGGGACAGGGGCTACGAGCAGTACTTC TRBD1 . TRBJ2-7 TRBV6-5
CASSETRGNEQFF TGTGCCAGCAGTGAAACAAGAGGGAATGAGCAGTTCTTC . once TRBJ2-1 TRBV6-1
CASSISKDYEQYF TGTGCCAGTAGTATTAGCAAGGACTACGAGCAGTACTTC . . TRBJ2-7 TRBV19
CASSLAGSPGETQYF TGTGCCAGCAGCTTGGCCGGGAGCCCGGGGGAGACCCAGTACTTC . . TRBJ2-5 TRBV5-5
CSARDFYEQYF TGCAGTGCTCGGGACTTCTACGAGCAGTACTTC . once TRBJ2-7 TRBV20-1
CASRDTQGLNQPQHF TGTGCCAGTAGGGACACGCAGGGTTTGAATCAGCCCCAGCATTTT . . TRBJ1-5 TRBV19
CASSPLRGGLNEQYF TGTGCCAGCAGCCCCTTGAGAGGGGGTCTAAACGAGCAGTACTTC . few TRBJ2-7 TRBV7-9
CASSRDRAYEQYF TGTGCCAGCAGCCGGGACAGGGCCTACGAGCAGTACTTC TRBD1 . TRBJ2-7 TRBV5-6
CASSAGGSGGTEAFF TGTGCCAGCAGTGCCGGTGGGTCGGGGGGTACTGAAGCTTTCTTT . . TRBJ1-1 TRBV6-9
CSASARDRVHGYTF TGCAGTGCTAGTGCACGGGACAGGGTTCATGGCTACACCTTC TRBD1 . TRBJ1-2 TRBV20-1
CASSSSGFFSGNTIYF TGCGCCAGCAGCAGTTCAGGGTTTTTCTCTGGAAACACCATATATTTT . . TRBJ1-3 TRBV5-1
CSVEPGTGVNNEQFF TGCAGCGTTGAACCCGGGACAGGGGTCAACAATGAGCAGTTCTTC TRBD1 few TRBJ2-1 TRBV29-1
CASSLDRGGYNEQFF TGTGCCAGCAGCTTAGACAGGGGGGGCTACAATGAGCAGTTCTTC . . TRBJ2-1 TRBV7-2
CASSLRPPTGISNQPQHF TGTGCCAGCAGCCTCCGCCCCCCCACGGGGATTAGCAATCAGCCCCAGCATTTT . . TRBJ1-5 TRBV27
CASSEQNYGYTF TGTGCCAGCAGTGAACAAAACTATGGCTACACCTTC . once TRBJ1-2 TRBV2
CASSDVPGEGYTF TGTGCCAGCAGTGACGTGCCAGGTGAAGGCTACACCTTC . . TRBJ1-2 TRBV2
CASSLVGVEQYF TGCGCCAGCAGCTTGGTCGGTGTCGAGCAGTACTTC . . TRBJ2-7 TRBV5-1
CASSPGTGAYEQYF TGCGCCAGCAGCCCCGGGACAGGGGCCTACGAGCAGTACTTC TRBD1 . TRBJ2-7 TRBV4-1
CARSFPPTGVSSGANVLTF TGTGCCAGAAGCTTCCCCCCGACAGGGGTGTCCTCTGGGGCCAACGTCCTGACTTTC TRBD1 . TRBJ2-6 TRBV5-3
CASSFETGNNEQFF TGTGCCAGCAGCTTCGAGACAGGGAACAATGAGCAGTTCTTC TRBD1 once TRBJ2-1 TRBV5-8
CASSSLAGGLYEQFF TGCGCCAGCAGCTCCTTAGCGGGAGGGCTGTATGAGCAGTTCTTC TRBD2 . TRBJ2-1 TRBV5-1
CASSLAPTGAGYTF TGTGCCAGCAGCTTAGCCCCGACAGGGGCCGGCTACACCTTC TRBD1 . TRBJ1-2 TRBV7-9
CASSLEPGAEAFF TGTGCCAGCAGCTTAGAACCGGGTGCCGAAGCTTTCTTT . many TRBJ1-1 TRBV7-9
CASSVGTGDYEQYF TGTGCCAGCAGCGTAGGGACAGGGGACTACGAGCAGTACTTC TRBD1 . TRBJ2-7 TRBV9
CSVTGEIGYEQYF TGCAGCGTGACAGGGGAAATCGGGTACGAGCAGTACTTC TRBD1 . TRBJ2-7 TRBV29-1
CASSEPSGGAGETQYF TGTGCCAGCAGTGAACCTAGCGGGGGGGCCGGGGAGACCCAGTACTTC TRBD2 . TRBJ2-5 TRBV6-1
CASSQGGGNSYEQYF TGTGCCAGCAGCCAAGGGGGCGGGAACTCCTACGAGCAGTACTTC . . TRBJ2-7 TRBV4-2
CASRTGTVGYGYTF TGTGCCAGCAGGACCGGGACAGTGGGATATGGCTACACCTTC TRBD1 . TRBJ1-2 TRBV6-5
CASSERVNSPLHF TGTGCCAGCAGCGAGAGGGTAAATTCACCCCTCCACTTT . few TRBJ1-6 TRBV21-1
CASSESTAGEDEQYF TGCGCCAGCAGTGAGTCAACTGCGGGAGAGGACGAGCAGTACTTC TRBD2 . TRBJ2-7 TRBV10-1
CASSLGTGGGETQYF TGCGCCAGCAGCTTGGGGACAGGGGGCGGAGAGACCCAGTACTTC TRBD1 . TRBJ2-5 TRBV5-1
CAWSQTGGNGYTF TGTGCCTGGAGCCAGACAGGGGGAAATGGCTACACCTTC TRBD1 . TRBJ1-2 TRBV30
CASSNDRGYTEAFF TGTGCCAGCAGCAACGACAGGGGGTACACTGAAGCTTTCTTT TRBD1 few TRBJ1-1 TRBV3-1/TRBV3-2
CASSLNGQGPSGANVLTF TGTGCCAGCAGCTTGAACGGACAGGGTCCGTCTGGGGCCAACGTCCTGACTTTC TRBD1 . TRBJ2-6 TRBV5-4
CASSSLAGPTYEQYF TGCGCCAGCAGTTCCTTAGCGGGACCAACCTACGAGCAGTACTTC TRBD2 . TRBJ2-7 TRBV4-1
CASSYDRQETQYF TGTGCCAGCAGTTACGACAGACAAGAGACCCAGTACTTC . . TRBJ2-5 TRBV6-5
CASRQGAGHEQFF TGTGCCAGCAGGCAGGGGGCAGGTCATGAGCAGTTCTTC TRBD1 few TRBJ2-1 TRBV28
CASSLTPPADTEAFF TGCGCCAGCAGCTTGACTCCACCGGCGGACACTGAAGCTTTCTTT . few TRBJ1-1 TRBV5-1
CASSPGPQGTEAFF TGCGCCAGCAGCCCAGGGCCCCAAGGCACTGAAGCTTTCTTT . . TRBJ1-1 TRBV4-1
CASSPLRERSYEQYF TGTGCCAGCAGTCCCCTGAGGGAGCGATCCTACGAGCAGTACTTC . . TRBJ2-7 TRBV7-8
CASSLAGGSYEQYF TGTGCCAGCAGCTTAGCTGGGGGGTCCTACGAGCAGTACTTC . . TRBJ2-7 TRBV13